This TCR beta chain was retrieved from a study of T cells in tuberculosis. Study findings and constraints: Using the GMM-specific repertoire gave about 84% accuracy versus over 60% with motifs.

CDR1 is WNHNN and CDR2 is SYGVQD in the germline V gene (reference sequence). With 0 bases removed from V and 6 bases from J, the gap between germline ends came to 6 bases. This CDR3 is 13 amino acids long. Time point in this sample: new active TB diagnosis, blood taken before or within 7 days of starting treatment. With respect to this clone: Antigen: not known.

The data were produced by immunoSEQ multiplex PCR, yet TCRdb's version contains in-frame clones alone and is incomplete. In the table there are tens of thousands of clones, around 90% of which are singletons. The rearrangement joins TRBV10-1 to TRBJ1-5; D is undetermined. The input for sequencing was PBMCs, taken at tuberculosis diagnosis. The sequence came from an adult with tuberculosis. CDR3 coding DNA: TGCGCCAGCAGTGAGTCCCCAGGTCAGCCCCAGCATTTT. The encoded protein is CASSESPGQPQHF.